A single sample is the source of the 25 T cell receptor beta chains below, sequenced in a study of control samples from healthy donors and cancer patients (dated by TCRdb to about 2020). Libraries were constructed by the immunoSEQ multiplex PCR assay. Here the immuneACCESS table is served through TCRdb, limited to in-frame sequences with V and J called. Missing clones are a known gap in these copies; in checked studies unresolved V genes cover under half, and the rest lacks a known reason. For this sample the table gives about 69,000 clones, of which roughly nine tenths were detected only once. The ten largest clones take up about 6% of the sample. The specimen sequenced was PBMCs. Every receptor here comes from a man aged 55 to 70 with colorectal cancer.

The chain is built from TRBV19 and TRBJ1-6, with D possibly matching TRBD1 (5 bases). Trimming left V 3 bases short and J 13 bases short, with 19 bases between. CDR3 length equals 15 residues. Germline V gene lookup returns CDR1 LNHDA and CDR2 SQIVND (reference sequence). The CDR3 is CASSIDGTGGGPLHF. In DNA, the CDR3 is TGTGCCAGTAGTATTGACGGAACCGGGGGAGGTCCCCTCCACTTT.

The chain is built from TRBV19 and TRBJ1-2; D is uncertain. Trimming removed 7 bases from V and 7 bases from J, with 16 bases in between. CDR1 and CDR2 (germline): LNHDA, SQIVND (reference sequence). This CDR3 has 13 amino acids. In DNA form, the CDR3 reads TGTGCCAGTACTTCCACTTCGGGGAGTGGCTACACCTTC. Its protein product is CASTSTSGSGYTF. Full variable domain (outside the CDR3, taken from reference TRBV19 and TRBJ1-2): DGGITQSPKYLFRKEGQNVTLSCEQNLNHDAMYWYRQDPGQGLRLIYYSQIVNDFQKGDIAEGYSVSREKKESFPLTVTSAQKNPTAFYLCASTSTSGSGYTFGSGTRLTVV.

V and J are TRBV2 and TRBJ1-2, with 8 bases that match TRBD1. Germline V CDR1 and CDR2: SNHLY, FYNNEI. J lost 3 bases, V lost 4 bases, and 7 bases had no gene match. This CDR3 contains 15 residues. The CDR3 bases are TGTGCCAGCAGTGGAGGGACAGGTGGATACTATGGCTACACCTTC. Encoded protein: CASSGGTGGYYGYTF.

This chain connects TRBV24-1 to TRBJ2-5, with 11 nucleotides matching TRBD2. The junction had 8 bases not matched to a gene; V was cut back by 3 bases and J by 0 bases. The CDR3 consists of 18 residues. Germline CDR1 is KGHDR and CDR2 is SFDVKD. CDR3 in amino acids: CATSDHSGGGPYQETQYF. The DNA for the CDR3 is TGTGCCACCAGTGATCATAGCGGGGGGGGACCGTACCAAGAGACCCAGTACTTC.

This chain uses TRBV19 with TRBJ1-5; weak D call: TRBD1 (5 bases). The CDR3 spans 14 residues. V was shortened by 7 bases and J by 0 bases, with 10 bases between the two germline ends. CDR1 LNHDA and CDR2 SQIVND come from the germline V gene (reference sequence). The CDR3 loop is CASTPGFSNQPQHF. The CDR3 nucleotides are TGTGCCAGTACCCCAGGGTTTAGCAATCAGCCCCAGCATTTT.

This sequence joins TRBV15 and TRBJ1-1; D gene unclear. This CDR3 has 14 residues. Germline CDR1 LNHNV, CDR2 YYDKDF (reference sequence). V was shortened by 0 bases and J by 1 base, with 6 bases between the two germline ends. The CDR3 loop is CATSRDLQNTEAFF. Written as DNA, the CDR3 is TGTGCCACCAGCAGAGATTTACAGAACACTGAAGCTTTCTTT.

This chain connects TRBV28 to TRBJ1-2; a weak D match, TRBD1 (5 bases). Germline CDR1 and CDR2: MDHEN and SYDVKM. This CDR3 has 14 residues. V was cut by 6 bases and J by 3 bases, with 14 bases left in between. The CDR3 DNA reads as TGTGCCAGCAGACCCCCGGGACGGGACTATGGCTACACCTTC. Protein sequence: CASRPPGRDYGYTF.

V gene TRBV5-1 combines with J gene TRBJ2-2, with a tentative D call TRBD1 (6 bases). V dropped 0 bases and J dropped 1 base, with 7 bases sitting between them. This CDR3 is built from 15 residues. Looked up from germline, CDR1 is SGHRS and CDR2 is YFSETQ. CDR3 region: CASSLGTVNTGELFF. Written as DNA, the CDR3 is TGCGCCAGCAGCTTGGGGACAGTGAACACCGGGGAGCTGTTTTTT. Full variable domain (missing parts from reference TRBV5-1 and TRBJ2-2): KAGVTQTPRYLIKTRGQQVTLSCSPISGHRSVSWYQQTPGQGLQFLFEYFSETQRNKGNFPGRFSGRQFSNSRSEMNVSTLELGDSALYLCASSLGTVNTGELFFGEGSRLTVL.

The CDR3 region has the DNA TGCGCCAGCAGTGATAGACAGGGGGCGCGGAGCACTGAAGCTTTCTTT. Encoded protein: CASSDRQGARSTEAFF. The genes are TRBV10-2 and TRBJ1-1; 10 nucleotides agree with TRBD1. The CDR3 has 16 residues. Germline V gives CDR1 WSHSY, CDR2 SAAADI. Trimming removed 3 bases from V and 4 bases from J; junction bases left unmatched: 8.

The chain links TRBV7-7 to TRBJ2-7; D gene ambiguous. V was cut by 1 base and J by 0 bases, with 7 bases left in between. Germline V CDR1 and CDR2: SSHAT, FNYEAQ (reference sequence). The CDR3 length is 14 residues. CDR3 loop: CASSLDGRSYEQYF. DNA of the CDR3: TGTGCCAGCAGCTTAGACGGACGCTCCTACGAGCAGTACTTC.

The rearrangement joins TRBV27 to TRBJ1-5, with 8 nucleotides matching TRBD1. V lost 4 bases to trimming and J lost 1 base; unmatched junction nucleotides: 3. CDR1 and CDR2 (germline): MNHEY, SMNVEV (reference sequence). This CDR3 is built from 15 residues. The CDR3 region is CASSSDRGSNQPQHF. The CDR3 DNA reads as TGTGCCAGCAGTTCAGACAGGGGAAGCAATCAGCCCCAGCATTTT.

The rearrangement uses TRBV20-1 and TRBJ1-1; TRBD1 agrees at 7 bases. The CDR3 loop spans 13 amino acids. After removal of 3 bases from V and 5 bases from J, the junction contained 6 bases not matched to a gene. CDR1 is DFQATT and CDR2 is SNEGSKA in the germline V gene (reference sequence). CDR3 loop: CSASRDSNTEAFF. The DNA for the CDR3 is TGCAGTGCTAGTCGGGACAGTAATACTGAAGCTTTCTTT.

This clone came up once. The chain employs TRBV27 and TRBJ2-3; D might be TRBD1 (5 bases). Trimming shortened V by 4 bases and J by 5 bases, and 13 bases separated the two germline ends. Germline V gene sequence: CDR1 MNHEY, CDR2 SMNVEV (reference sequence). This CDR3 is 14 amino acids long. CDR3 sequence (DNA): TGTGCCAGCAGTTCGCTAAGGGGTGGAGATACGCAGTATTTT. It encodes CASSSLRGGDTQYF.

The gene calls are TRBV7-2 and TRBJ2-7; 8 bases line up with TRBD2. The CDR3 has 14 residues. The germline gives CDR1 SGHTA, CDR2 FQGNSA. V trimming: 5 bases; J trimming: 7 bases; junction bases outside the gene matches: 10. The CDR3 loop reads CASSGAGVRREQYF. The CDR3 DNA reads TGTGCCAGCAGCGGAGCGGGGGTTCGTAGGGAGCAGTACTTC.

The V gene is TRBV28, the J gene TRBJ1-1; D is possibly TRBD1 (5 bases). This CDR3 contains 12 residues. CDR1 is MDHEN and CDR2 is SYDVKM in the germline V gene. V lost 10 bases and J 1 base, leaving 10 bases between the germline ends. The CDR3 bases are TGTGCCACCCGGGACGGGAACACTGAAGCTTTCTTT. This encodes CATRDGNTEAFF.

The chain recombines TRBV11-2 with TRBJ1-6; TRBD1 is a possible D gene (6 bases). The CDR3 has 13 amino acids. Germline CDR1 is SGHAT and CDR2 is FQNNGV. Between the trimmed V and J ends, which lost 5 bases and 9 bases, there was a span of 11 bases. The CDR3 DNA reads as TGTGCCAGCAGCCTTACAGGGCGTTCACCCCTCCACTTT. It encodes CASSLTGRSPLHF.

This sequence joins TRBV11-3 and TRBJ1-1; 7 nucleotides match TRBD1. Germline V gene data show CDR1 as SGHNT and CDR2 as YENEEA. The CDR3 runs to 14 residues. V shed 1 base and J 7 bases; nucleotides not matched to a gene: 6. The CDR3 sequence is CASSLGQGGIEAFF. Written as DNA, the CDR3 is TGTGCCAGCAGCTTAGGGCAGGGGGGAATTGAAGCTTTCTTT.

The V gene is TRBV5-1, the J gene TRBJ2-1, with 8 bases that match TRBD2. This CDR3 contains 14 residues. V gave up 6 bases and J gave up 5 bases; unmatched junction bases: 7. The germline V gene encodes CDR1 SGHRS and CDR2 YFSETQ. This CDR3 reads CASTKAGVNNEQFF. The CDR3 coding sequence is TGCGCCAGCACCAAAGCGGGGGTCAACAATGAGCAGTTCTTC.

About this clone itself: The sample holds other DNA sequences that translate to the same CDR3. The J gene is TRBJ2-7, the V gene TRBV19; 8 bases fit TRBD1. The CDR3 sequence is 20 residues long. The V gene end was trimmed by 9 bases and the J gene end by 2 bases; junction bases not matched to a gene: 27. Germline V lookup: CDR1 LNHDA, CDR2 SQIVND (reference sequence). Written as DNA, the CDR3 is TGTGCCAGGCCCCCCTCACCCCCGGGACAGGCCTTTGGTACCCCCTACGAGCAGTACTTC. Protein: CARPPSPPGQAFGTPYEQYF.

This clone turned up a few times. CDR3 loop: CASSVNAGGPDTQYF. The CDR3 DNA sequence: TGTGCCAGCAGCGTAAATGCGGGGGGGCCCGATACGCAGTATTTT. The V gene is TRBV9, the J gene TRBJ2-3; 9 nucleotides line up with TRBD2. The CDR3 totals 15 residues. J was trimmed by 6 bases and V by 1 base; bases with no gene match: 6. Germline assignment: CDR1 SGDLS and CDR2 YYNGEE.

The chain recombines TRBV18 with TRBJ2-1; D not certain. This CDR3 comprises 13 residues. Germline V gene lookup returns CDR1 KGHSH and CDR2 LQKENI. The germline V and J ends were trimmed by 4 bases and 7 bases, with 11 bases remaining between them. The DNA for the CDR3 is TGTGCCAGCTCACGTCCAGTGACTAATGAGCAGTTCTTC. This sequence encodes CASSRPVTNEQFF. Full variable domain (missing parts from reference TRBV18 and TRBJ2-1): NAGVMQNPRHLVRRRGQEARLRCSPMKGHSHVYWYRQLPEEGLKFMVYLQKENIIDESGMPKERFSAEFPKEGPSILRIQQVVRGDSAAYFCASSRPVTNEQFFGPGTRLTVL.

This chain links TRBV29-1 with TRBJ2-1; D is possibly TRBD2 (6 bases). The CDR3 spans 12 residues. CDR1 SQVTM and CDR2 ANQGSEA come from the germline V gene. The V end was cut by 6 bases, the J end by 9 bases, with 15 bases between. The CDR3 here is CSVQTLASEQFF. In DNA, the CDR3 is TGCAGCGTCCAAACACTAGCAAGTGAGCAGTTCTTC.

The gene calls are TRBV7-9 and TRBJ2-1; D ambiguous. V lost 11 bases to trimming and J lost 2 bases, with 16 bases between them. The CDR3 extends over 14 amino acids. The germline gives CDR1 SEHNR, CDR2 FQNEAQ (reference sequence). CDR3 region: CAAPPQAPYNEQFF. The CDR3 nucleotides read TGTGCCGCCCCCCCGCAGGCCCCCTACAATGAGCAGTTCTTC.

The chain combines TRBV27 with TRBJ2-7; 9 bases agree with TRBD1. CDR1 is MNHEY, CDR2 SMNVEV, per germline (reference sequence). The CDR3 runs to 14 residues. After removal of 6 bases from V and 6 bases from J, the junction contained 9 bases not matched to a gene. This CDR3 is CASRPTGGRGEQYF. DNA for the CDR3: TGTGCCAGCAGACCAACAGGGGGCCGAGGCGAGCAGTACTTC.

This chain links TRBV7-2 with TRBJ2-7; no clear D gene. V was pared by 3 bases and J by 0 bases, with 6 bases between. CDR3 length: 13 residues. Germline lookup yields CDR1 SGHTA and CDR2 FQGNSA. CDR3: CASSFKPSYEQYF. CDR3 bases: TGTGCCAGCAGCTTTAAACCCTCCTACGAGCAGTACTTC. The full variable domain, rest sourced from reference TRBV7-2 and TRBJ2-7, is GAGVSQSPSNKVTEKGKDVELRCDPISGHTALYWYRQSLGQGLEFLIYFQGNSAPDKSGLPSDRFSAERTGGSVSTLTIQRTQQEDSAVYLCASSFKPSYEQYFGPGTRLTVT.